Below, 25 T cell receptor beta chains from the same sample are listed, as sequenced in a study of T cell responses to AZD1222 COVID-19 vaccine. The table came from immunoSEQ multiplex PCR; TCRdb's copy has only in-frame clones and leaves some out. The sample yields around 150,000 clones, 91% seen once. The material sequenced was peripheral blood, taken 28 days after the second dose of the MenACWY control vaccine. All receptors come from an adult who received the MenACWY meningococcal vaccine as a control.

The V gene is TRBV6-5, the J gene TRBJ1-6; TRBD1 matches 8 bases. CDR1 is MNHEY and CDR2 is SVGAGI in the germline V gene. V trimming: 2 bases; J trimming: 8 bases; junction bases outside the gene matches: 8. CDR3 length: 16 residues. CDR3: CASSYGQGPRDSPLHF. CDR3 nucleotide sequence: TGTGCCAGCAGTTACGGACAGGGACCCAGGGATTCACCCCTCCACTTT.

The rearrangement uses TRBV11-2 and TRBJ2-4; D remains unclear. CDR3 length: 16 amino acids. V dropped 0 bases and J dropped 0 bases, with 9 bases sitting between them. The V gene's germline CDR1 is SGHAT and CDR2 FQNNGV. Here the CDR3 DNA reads TGTGCCAGCAGCTTAGACTTGTCCCTAGCCAAAAACATTCAGTACTTC. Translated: CASSLDLSLAKNIQYF.

Here the CDR3 DNA reads TGTGCCAGCAGCTTTCCGGGACAGGGCTACAATGAGCAGTTCTTC. Translated: CASSFPGQGYNEQFF. The chain joins TRBV7-8 to TRBJ2-1, with 9 bases fitting TRBD1. The CDR3 runs to 15 residues. In germline, CDR1 is SGHVS, CDR2 FQNEAQ. The V and J ends lost 3 bases and 3 bases, in that order; junction bases with no gene match: 3. The full variable domain, with the rest looked up from reference TRBV7-8 and TRBJ2-1, is GAGVSQSPRYKVAKRGQDVALRCDPISGHVSLFWYQQALGQGPEFLTYFQNEAQLDKSGLPSDRFFAERPEGSVSTLKIQRTQQEDSAVYLCASSFPGQGYNEQFFGPGTRLTVL.

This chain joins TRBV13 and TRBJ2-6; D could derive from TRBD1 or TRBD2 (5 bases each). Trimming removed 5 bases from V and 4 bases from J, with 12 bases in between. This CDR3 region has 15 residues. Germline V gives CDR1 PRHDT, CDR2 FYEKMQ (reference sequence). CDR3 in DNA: TGTGCCAGCAGCCTCCCGGGGACCGGGGCCAACGTCCTGACTTTC. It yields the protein CASSLPGTGANVLTF.

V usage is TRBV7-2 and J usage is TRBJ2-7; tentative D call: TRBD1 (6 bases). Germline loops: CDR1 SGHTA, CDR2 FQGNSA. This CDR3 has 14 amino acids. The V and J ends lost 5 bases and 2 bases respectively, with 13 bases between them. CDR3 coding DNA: TGTGCCAGCAGCGGACCGGGACACCCCTACGAGCAGTACTTC. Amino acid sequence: CASSGPGHPYEQYF.

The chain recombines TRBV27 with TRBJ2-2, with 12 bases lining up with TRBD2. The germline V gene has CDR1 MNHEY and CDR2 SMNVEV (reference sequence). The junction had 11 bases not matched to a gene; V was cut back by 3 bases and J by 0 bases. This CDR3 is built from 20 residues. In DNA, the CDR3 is TGTGCCAGCAGTTTCCAGGGTCTAGCGGGAGGGCTTTCGAACACCGGGGAGCTGTTTTTT. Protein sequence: CASSFQGLAGGLSNTGELFF.

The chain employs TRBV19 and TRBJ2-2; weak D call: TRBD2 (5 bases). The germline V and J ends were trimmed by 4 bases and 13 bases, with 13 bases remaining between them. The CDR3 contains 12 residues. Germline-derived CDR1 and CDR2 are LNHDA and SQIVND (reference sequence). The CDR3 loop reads CASSSSGNGLFF. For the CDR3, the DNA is TGTGCCAGTAGTAGTTCGGGGAACGGGCTGTTTTTT. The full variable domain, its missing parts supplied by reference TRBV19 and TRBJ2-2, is DGGITQSPKYLFRKEGQNVTLSCEQNLNHDAMYWYRQDPGQGLRLIYYSQIVNDFQKGDIAEGYSVSREKKESFPLTVTSAQKNPTAFYLCASSSSGNGLFFGEGSRLTVL.

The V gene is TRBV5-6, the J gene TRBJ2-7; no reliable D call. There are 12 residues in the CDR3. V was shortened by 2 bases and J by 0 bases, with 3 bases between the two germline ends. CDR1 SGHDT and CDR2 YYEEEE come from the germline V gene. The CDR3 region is CASSLSSYEQYF. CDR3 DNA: TGTGCCAGCAGCTTAAGCTCCTACGAGCAGTACTTC.

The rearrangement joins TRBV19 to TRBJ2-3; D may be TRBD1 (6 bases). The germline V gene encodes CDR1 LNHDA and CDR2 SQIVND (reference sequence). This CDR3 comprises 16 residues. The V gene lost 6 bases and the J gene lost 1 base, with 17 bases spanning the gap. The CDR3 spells CASRSLWDTRTDTQYF. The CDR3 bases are TGTGCCAGTAGATCCTTGTGGGACACCCGCACAGATACGCAGTATTTT.

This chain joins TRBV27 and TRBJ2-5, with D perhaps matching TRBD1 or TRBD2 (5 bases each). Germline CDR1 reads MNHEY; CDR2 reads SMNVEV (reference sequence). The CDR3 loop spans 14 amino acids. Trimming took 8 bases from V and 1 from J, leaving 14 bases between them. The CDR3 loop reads CASFPSGAQETQYF. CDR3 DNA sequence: TGTGCCAGCTTTCCCTCCGGGGCCCAAGAGACCCAGTACTTC.

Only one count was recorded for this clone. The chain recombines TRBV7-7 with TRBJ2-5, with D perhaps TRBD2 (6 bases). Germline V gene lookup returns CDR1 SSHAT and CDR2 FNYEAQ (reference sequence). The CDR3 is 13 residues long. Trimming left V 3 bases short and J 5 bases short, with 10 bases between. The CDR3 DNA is TGTGCCAGCAGCTTGGGGGGAGGCGAGACCCAGTACTTC. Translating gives CASSLGGGETQYF.

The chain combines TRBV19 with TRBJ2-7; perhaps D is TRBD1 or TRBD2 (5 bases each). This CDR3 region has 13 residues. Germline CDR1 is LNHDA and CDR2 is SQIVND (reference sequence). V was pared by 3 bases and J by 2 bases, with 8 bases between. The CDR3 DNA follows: TGTGCCAGTAGTATGAGGGGAACCTACGAGCAGTACTTC. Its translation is CASSMRGTYEQYF. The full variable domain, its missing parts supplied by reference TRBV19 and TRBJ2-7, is DGGITQSPKYLFRKEGQNVTLSCEQNLNHDAMYWYRQDPGQGLRLIYYSQIVNDFQKGDIAEGYSVSREKKESFPLTVTSAQKNPTAFYLCASSMRGTYEQYFGPGTRLTVT.

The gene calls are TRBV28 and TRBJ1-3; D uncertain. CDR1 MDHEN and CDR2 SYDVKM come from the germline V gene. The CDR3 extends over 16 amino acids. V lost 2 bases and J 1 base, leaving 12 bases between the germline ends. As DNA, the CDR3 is TGTGCCAGCAGTTTACCCCCTTTGGGGTCTGGAAACACCATATATTTT. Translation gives CASSLPPLGSGNTIYF.

The CDR3 DNA follows: TGTGCCAGTAGTGCCTCGGGGCCGTGGCTGTTTTTT. This translates into CASSASGPWLFF. V is TRBV19 and J is TRBJ1-4, with D tentatively TRBD1 (5 bases). Germline CDR1 and CDR2: LNHDA and SQIVND (reference sequence). V gave up 5 bases and J gave up 14 bases, with 15 bases separating them. This CDR3 spans 12 amino acids.

The CDR3 DNA is TGTGCCAGCAGTTATCTCTATGGCTACACCTTC. Its protein product is CASSYLYGYTF. The V and J genes are TRBV6-2 or TRBV6-3 and TRBJ1-2; D not certain. With 3 bases removed from V and 4 bases from J, the gap between germline ends came to 3 bases. Germline lookup yields CDR1 MNHEY and CDR2 SVGEGT. This CDR3 region has 11 residues.

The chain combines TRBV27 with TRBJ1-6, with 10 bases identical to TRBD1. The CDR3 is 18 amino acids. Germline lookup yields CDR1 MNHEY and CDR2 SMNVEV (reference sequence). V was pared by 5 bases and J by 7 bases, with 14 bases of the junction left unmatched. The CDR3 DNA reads TGTGCCAGCAGTGTACTACCCCCGGGACAGGGGATCAATTCACCCCTCCACTTT. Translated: CASSVLPPGQGINSPLHF.

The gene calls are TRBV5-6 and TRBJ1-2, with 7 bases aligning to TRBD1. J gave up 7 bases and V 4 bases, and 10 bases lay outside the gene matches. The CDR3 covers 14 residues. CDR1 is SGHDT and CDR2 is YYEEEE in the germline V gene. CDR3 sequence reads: CASSRGGYLIGYTF. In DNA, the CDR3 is TGTGCCAGCAGCCGAGGGGGCTATTTGATTGGCTACACCTTC.

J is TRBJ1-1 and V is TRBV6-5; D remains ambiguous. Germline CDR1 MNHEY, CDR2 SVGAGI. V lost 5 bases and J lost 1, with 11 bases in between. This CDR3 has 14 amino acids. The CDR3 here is CASSLEAGNTEAFF. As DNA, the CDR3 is TGTGCCAGCAGTCTAGAGGCGGGGAACACTGAAGCTTTCTTT.

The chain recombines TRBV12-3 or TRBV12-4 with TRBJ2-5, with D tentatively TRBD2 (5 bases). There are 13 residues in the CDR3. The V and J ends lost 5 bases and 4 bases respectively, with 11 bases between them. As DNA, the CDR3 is TGTGCCAGCAGTCGGTTGCTAGCAGAGACCCAGTACTTC. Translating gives CASSRLLAETQYF.

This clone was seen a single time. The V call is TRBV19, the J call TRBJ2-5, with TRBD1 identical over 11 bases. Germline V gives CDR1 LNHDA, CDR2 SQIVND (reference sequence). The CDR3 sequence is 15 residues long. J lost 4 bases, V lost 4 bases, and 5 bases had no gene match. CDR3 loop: CASSTGTGGGETQYF. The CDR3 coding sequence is TGTGCCAGTAGTACCGGGACAGGGGGTGGAGAGACCCAGTACTTC.

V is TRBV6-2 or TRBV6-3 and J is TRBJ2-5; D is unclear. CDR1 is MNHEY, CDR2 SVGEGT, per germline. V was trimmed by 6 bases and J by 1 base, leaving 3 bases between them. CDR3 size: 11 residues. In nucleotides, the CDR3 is TGTGCCAGCAGCACCCAAGAGACCCAGTACTTC. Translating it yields CASSTQETQYF.

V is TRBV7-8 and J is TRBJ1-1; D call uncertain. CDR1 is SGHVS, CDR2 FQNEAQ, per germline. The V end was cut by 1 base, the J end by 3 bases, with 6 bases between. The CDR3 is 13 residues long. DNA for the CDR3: TGTGCCAGCAGCTTAGTCGTAGACACTGAAGCTTTCTTT. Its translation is CASSLVVDTEAFF.

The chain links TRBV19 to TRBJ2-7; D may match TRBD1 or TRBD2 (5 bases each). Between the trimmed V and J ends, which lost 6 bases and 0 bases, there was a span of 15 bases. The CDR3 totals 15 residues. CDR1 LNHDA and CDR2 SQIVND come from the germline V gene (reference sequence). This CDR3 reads CASRDGTGSSYEQYF. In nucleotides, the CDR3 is TGTGCCAGTAGGGATGGGACGGGGAGCTCCTACGAGCAGTACTTC.

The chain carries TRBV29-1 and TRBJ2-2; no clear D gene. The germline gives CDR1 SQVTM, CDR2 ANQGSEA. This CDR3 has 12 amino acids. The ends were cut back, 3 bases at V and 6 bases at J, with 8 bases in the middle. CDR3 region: CSVDSGSGELFF. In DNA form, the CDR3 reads TGCAGCGTTGATAGTGGTTCCGGGGAGCTGTTTTTT.

The DNA of the CDR3 is TGCGCCAGCAGGCGGGGCACTGAAGCTTTCTTT. Encoded protein: CASRRGTEAFF. This rearrangement joins TRBV5-1 to TRBJ1-1, with unresolved D. Trimming took off 5 bases at V and 4 bases at J, with 6 bases between the two ends. Germline values: CDR1 SGHRS, CDR2 YFSETQ. This CDR3 comprises 11 residues.